A selection of T cell receptor beta chains follows, all from one sample in a study of T cell responses to AZD1222 COVID-19 vaccine. Libraries were prepared by immunoSEQ multiplex PCR; TCRdb keeps only in-frame clonotypes and omits some of them. The table includes approximately 80,000 clones, over 75% detected once. The sequenced sample was peripheral blood, obtained on day 0 of AZD1222 vaccination. The receptors stem from an adult in good health. The CDR3 runs from the conserved cysteine through the conserved F or W. Each record gives: D gene, J gene, V gene, CDR3 length, clone size, CDR3 DNA, CDR3 protein. D genes are given only for firm matches. Clone size is shown for a subset of rows, as once, few, many or a class of expanded clone.

>TRBD1|TRBJ1-4|TRBV7-9|17|-
TGTGCCAGCAGCAGACGTATCCTGACAGGGGGCGGCGAAAAACTGTTTTTT
CASSRRILTGGGEKLFF
>-|TRBJ1-1|TRBV7-2|15|-
TGTGCCAGCAGCTTAGAAAATCTCATGAACACTGAAGCTTTCTTT
CASSLENLMNTEAFF
>-|TRBJ2-5|TRBV5-1|17|-
TGCGCCAGCAGCCTACGACCGGGCAGGGCTACCCAAGAGACCCAGTACTTC
CASSLRPGRATQETQYF
>TRBD2|TRBJ2-5|TRBV4-2|16|-
TGTGCCAGCAGCCCCGGGACTAGCGACAACCAAGAGACCCAGTACTTC
CASSPGTSDNQETQYF
>TRBD2|TRBJ2-7|TRBV19|13|-
TGTGCCAGTAGTATAGAGGGAGGGAACGAGCAGTACTTC
CASSIEGGNEQYF
>TRBD2|TRBJ2-2|TRBV19|15|-
TGTGCCAGTAGTTTACCCGGGGGGGCCACCGGGGAGCTGTTTTTT
CASSLPGGATGELFF
>TRBD2|TRBJ2-1|TRBV19|17|once
TGTGCCAGTAGTTCGACTAGCGGCCTACTAACCTACAATGAGCAGTTCTTC
CASSSTSGLLTYNEQFF
>TRBD2|TRBJ2-7|TRBV19|15|once
TGTGCCAGTAGTGCGACTAGCGGGATATTTTACGAGCAGTACTTC
CASSATSGIFYEQYF
>-|TRBJ2-2|TRBV5-4|15|-
TGTGCCAGCAGCTTGGATGTAGAGTTCACCGGGGAGCTGTTTTTT
CASSLDVEFTGELFF
>-|TRBJ2-2|TRBV5-1|15|-
TGCGCCAGCAGCTTGGGGCTAGAAAGGGCCGGGGAGCTGTTTTTT
CASSLGLERAGELFF
>-|TRBJ1-4|TRBV5-1|16|-
TGCGCCAGCAGCTTGGGACAGCCAGCAACTAATGAAAAACTGTTTTTT
CASSLGQPATNEKLFF
>-|TRBJ1-6|TRBV28|13|few
TGTGCCAGCAGTTTTCCCGCGGATTCACCCCTCCACTTT
CASSFPADSPLHF
>-|TRBJ1-2|TRBV11-2|13|-
TGTGCCAGCAGCTTAGGGGAGGGGAGAGGCTACACCTTC
CASSLGEGRGYTF
>TRBD1|TRBJ1-5|TRBV7-8|15|-
TGTGCCAGCAGCTTATTGACAGGGGGTCATCAGCCCCAGCATTTT
CASSLLTGGHQPQHF
>-|TRBJ2-5|TRBV20-1|11|-
TGCAGTGCAGGGGGCCAAGAGACCCAGTACTTC
CSAGGQETQYF
>TRBD1|TRBJ1-2|TRBV3-1/TRBV3-2|13|-
TGTGCCAGCAGCTCAGGACAGGGGGGTGGCTACACCTTC
CASSSGQGGGYTF
>-|TRBJ2-6|TRBV6-5|15|few
TGTGCCAGCAGTTACCGGGCGATTGGGGCCAACGTCCTGACTTTC
CASSYRAIGANVLTF
>TRBD1|TRBJ1-6|TRBV2|13|-
TGTGCCAGCACCGGGACAGGGCTATCACCCCTCCACTTT
CASTGTGLSPLHF
>TRBD1|TRBJ1-2|TRBV6-5|15|-
TGTGCCAGCAGCCAAGGACAGGGGGCGATATATGGCTACACCTTC
CASSQGQGAIYGYTF
>-|TRBJ1-2|TRBV9|14|-
TGTGCCAGCAGCGTTGAGCGAGGGGATGATGGCTACACCTTC
CASSVERGDDGYTF
>-|TRBJ2-7|TRBV7-2|14|-
TGTGCCAGCAGCCCCAGGGCAGGGGCCTACGAGCAGTACTTC
CASSPRAGAYEQYF
>TRBD1|TRBJ1-3|TRBV18|19|-
TGTGCCAGCTCACCAACGAGGACAGGGGGTAATCCCTCTGGAAACACCATATATTTT
CASSPTRTGGNPSGNTIYF
>-|TRBJ1-4|TRBV24-1|9|-
TGTGCCCCCCGATTCAAACTGTTTTTT
CAPRFKLFF
>-|TRBJ1-1|TRBV28|14|-
TGTGCCAGCGCTGGGCACAGTCGGGGCACTGAAGCTTTCTTT
CASAGHSRGTEAFF
>-|TRBJ1-4|TRBV2|13|-
TGTGCCAGCAGTAGTGGACTCCATGAAAAACTGTTTTTT
CASSSGLHEKLFF
>TRBD1|TRBJ2-2|TRBV11-1|16|-
TGTGCCAGCGAACCCCGGGACAGGGGGCGGACCGGGGAGCTGTTTTTT
CASEPRDRGRTGELFF
>-|TRBJ2-1|TRBV6-1|15|-
TGTGCCAGCAGTGAATTCATCGGAGGGAACAATGAGCAGTTCTTC
CASSEFIGGNNEQFF
>-|TRBJ1-2|TRBV6-5|13|-
TGTGCCAGCAGTTACTCCGGCCTGGAGGGCTACACCTTC
CASSYSGLEGYTF
>-|TRBJ1-5|TRBV6-5|13|-
TGTGCCAGCAGCAGGCAGGGCGGACAGCCCCAGCATTTT
CASSRQGGQPQHF
>-|TRBJ2-5|TRBV10-3|17|-
TGTGCCATCAGTGACTCCGCCGGGTCCTTCTCGGGGGAGACCCAGTACTTC
CAISDSAGSFSGETQYF
>-|TRBJ1-2|TRBV3-1/TRBV3-2|15|few
TGTGCCAGCAGCCAAGATCAGTGGGGATTGGGGGGCTACACCTTC
CASSQDQWGLGGYTF
>TRBD1|TRBJ1-1|TRBV4-2|16|-
TGTGCCAGCAGCAGGACAGGGCAGGGCATGAACACTGAAGCTTTCTTT
CASSRTGQGMNTEAFF
>TRBD1|TRBJ1-5|TRBV2|15|-
TGTGCCAGCAGTGAAGAAGGGGGCGCGTATCAGCCCCAGCATTTT
CASSEEGGAYQPQHF
>-|TRBJ2-7|TRBV7-8|15|-
TGTGCCAGCAGCGCCGGCCGGATCGCCGGATACGAGCAGTACTTC
CASSAGRIAGYEQYF
>TRBD1|TRBJ2-2|TRBV5-1|15|-
TGCGCCAGCAGCGTAGGACAGGGGTTTGGCGGGGAGCTGTTTTTT
CASSVGQGFGGELFF
>-|TRBJ1-2|TRBV21-1|14|-
TGTGCCAGCAGCAAATCCAAAGATTATTATGGCTACACCTTC
CASSKSKDYYGYTF
>TRBD2|TRBJ2-1|TRBV5-1|13|-
TGCGCCAGCAGCTCGACCGGGGGGGACGAGCAGTTCTTC
CASSSTGGDEQFF
>-|TRBJ2-5|TRBV5-6|13|-
TGTGCCAGCAGCTTGGACCGCGGCGAGACCCAGTACTTC
CASSLDRGETQYF
>-|TRBJ1-4|TRBV5-5|13|-
TGTGCCAGCAGCTTGGGTCAGAATGAAAAACTGTTTTTT
CASSLGQNEKLFF
>TRBD1|TRBJ1-1|TRBV5-1|15|once
TGCGCCAGCAGCGAAGCGACAGGGGTCAGCACTGAAGCTTTCTTT
CASSEATGVSTEAFF
>-|TRBJ2-3|TRBV11-2|14|-
TGTGCCAGCAGCATCGCGGGGGCGCAAGATACGCAGTATTTT
CASSIAGAQDTQYF
>TRBD1|TRBJ1-1|TRBV28|15|few
TGTGCCAGCAGTTTTAGAGACAGGGCGAACACTGAAGCTTTCTTT
CASSFRDRANTEAFF
>-|TRBJ1-5|TRBV24-1|22|-
TGTGCCACCAGTGAATCCCAACCTCTCTCCGACAGTTATCGTTATAGCAATCAGCCCCAGCATTTT
CATSESQPLSDSYRYSNQPQHF
>-|TRBJ2-1|TRBV11-2|14|once
TGTGCCAGCAGCGGTGGCGCTACCTACAATGAGCAGTTCTTC
CASSGGATYNEQFF
>-|TRBJ2-4|TRBV6-4|15|-
TGTGCCAGCATCCTGGACAGCCTAGCCAAAAACATTCAGTACTTC
CASILDSLAKNIQYF
>-|TRBJ1-1|TRBV2|16|-
TGTGCCAGCCGCGCCCCTGTCTCTATGGCGAGCACTGAAGCTTTCTTT
CASRAPVSMASTEAFF
>-|TRBJ2-1|TRBV6-5|15|few
TGTGCCAGCATGAGGGTCAGGGGTACCTACAATGAGCAGTTCTTC
CASMRVRGTYNEQFF
>TRBD1|TRBJ2-2|TRBV3-1/TRBV3-2|14|-
TGTGCCAGCGCCGGGACAGGGGGATCTGAGGAGCTGTTTTTT
CASAGTGGSEELFF
>-|TRBJ2-7|TRBV3-1/TRBV3-2|16|-
TGTGCCAGCAGCCAAGGGGACGCGGGGCCCCTCCTCGAGCAGTACTTC
CASSQGDAGPLLEQYF
>-|TRBJ1-2|TRBV5-1|14|-
TGCGCCAGCAGCTCCGATTACAGAAACTATGGCTACACCTTC
CASSSDYRNYGYTF
>TRBD2|TRBJ2-3|TRBV5-1|16|-
TGCGCCAGCAGCAGGACTAGCGGGGGGTCTGGAGATACGCAGTATTTT
CASSRTSGGSGDTQYF
>TRBD2|TRBJ2-3|TRBV5-1|18|-
TGCGCCAGCAGCTTGGAGGGAATGACTAGCGGGTATGCAGATACGCAGTATTTT
CASSLEGMTSGYADTQYF
>TRBD2|TRBJ2-3|TRBV3-1/TRBV3-2|16|-
TGTGCCAGCAGCCCCCTTAGCGGGAGGAGAACAGATACGCAGTATTTT
CASSPLSGRRTDTQYF
>-|TRBJ1-1|TRBV5-5|14|-
TGTGCCAGCAGCGGCGGGTCCTTGAACACTGAAGCTTTCTTT
CASSGGSLNTEAFF
>-|TRBJ2-7|TRBV15|12|-
TGTGCCACCAGCAGAAGAAGTTCGGAGCAGTACTTC
CATSRRSSEQYF
>TRBD1|TRBJ2-6|TRBV29-1|16|-
TGCAGCGTTGAACGACAGGGGGCGCTCGGGGCCAACGTCCTGACTTTC
CSVERQGALGANVLTF
>-|TRBJ1-1|TRBV5-1|14|-
TGCGCCAGCAGCTTGGTGGGGAAAAACACTGAAGCTTTCTTT
CASSLVGKNTEAFF
>TRBD2|TRBJ2-1|TRBV9|16|-
TGTGCCAGCAGCGCCCAAGGTGGCGGGAGTATTAATGAGCAGTTCTTC
CASSAQGGGSINEQFF
>-|TRBJ1-2|TRBV27|13|few
TGTGCCAGCAGTCGGTCGACAGCTTATGGCTACACCTTC
CASSRSTAYGYTF